A selection of T cell receptor beta chains follows, all from one sample in a study of CD8+ T cells in alopecia areata. Sequenced by immunoSEQ multiplex PCR; TCRdb stores in-frame clones only, minus some. Of roughly 200,000 clones listed, around two fifths are singletons. The sample consisted of CD4+ T cells sorted from blood, taken at approximately week 30, from a patient treated with tofacitinib. Source of these receptors: a human donor with alopecia areata. The CDR3 runs from the conserved cysteine through the conserved F or W. Each record gives: clone size, V gene, J gene, D gene, CDR3 protein, CDR3 DNA. A D gene is named only where the DNA matches it firmly. For some rows the clone size is stated as once, few or many, or as a class when expanded; others skip it.

size: few; V: TRBV7-9; J: TRBJ2-7; D: -; CDR3: CASSLVRAGRYEQYF; DNA: TGTGCCAGCAGCCTTGTTCGAGCGGGCCGCTACGAGCAGTACTTC
size: once; V: TRBV9; J: TRBJ2-5; D: -; CDR3: CASSVDLAPVETQYF; DNA: TGTGCCAGCAGCGTAGATCTAGCCCCAGTAGAGACCCAGTACTTC
size: -; V: TRBV23-1; J: TRBJ1-6; D: TRBD1; CDR3: CASSQSGTENSPLHF; DNA: TGCGCCAGCAGTCAATCAGGGACAGAGAATTCACCCCTCCACTTT
size: few; V: TRBV6-1; J: TRBJ1-2; D: -; CDR3: CACSGGNMYHGYTF; DNA: TGTGCCTGCTCTGGCGGGAATATGTATCATGGCTACACCTTC
size: -; V: TRBV5-1; J: TRBJ2-3; D: TRBD1; CDR3: CASSLAGQGTDTQYF; DNA: TGCGCCAGCAGCTTGGCCGGACAGGGCACAGATACGCAGTATTTT
size: -; V: TRBV19; J: TRBJ2-3; D: -; CDR3: CASSRADTGFTDTQYF; DNA: TGTGCCAGTAGTAGGGCGGATACAGGGTTCACAGATACGCAGTATTTT
size: -; V: TRBV5-1; J: TRBJ2-7; D: TRBD1; CDR3: CASSFGQGGYEQYF; DNA: TGCGCCAGCAGCTTCGGACAGGGAGGATACGAGCAGTACTTC
size: -; V: TRBV2; J: TRBJ2-5; D: -; CDR3: CASYRERGETQYF; DNA: TGTGCCAGTTATCGGGAGAGGGGAGAGACCCAGTACTTC
size: few; V: TRBV7-8; J: TRBJ1-3; D: -; CDR3: CASSPGQSGNTIYF; DNA: TGTGCCAGCAGCCCCGGACAGAGTGGAAACACCATATATTTT
size: -; V: TRBV30; J: TRBJ2-3; D: -; CDR3: CAWSKGLGTSTDTQYF; DNA: TGTGCCTGGAGTAAGGGACTGGGAACTAGCACAGATACGCAGTATTTT
size: -; V: TRBV4-1; J: TRBJ1-1; D: -; CDR3: CASSQDPLGTEAFF; DNA: TGCGCCAGCAGCCAAGACCCGTTGGGGACTGAAGCTTTCTTT
size: -; V: TRBV30; J: TRBJ2-5; D: TRBD2; CDR3: CAWSAQGLSQETQYF; DNA: TGTGCCTGGAGCGCCCAGGGACTAAGCCAAGAGACCCAGTACTTC
size: few; V: TRBV23-1; J: TRBJ2-7; D: TRBD2; CDR3: CASSQGTSGRDRGEQYF; DNA: TGCGCCAGCAGTCAAGGGACTAGCGGGAGGGACCGGGGCGAGCAGTACTTC
size: once; V: TRBV9; J: TRBJ2-2; D: -; CDR3: CASSVDQLAGELFF; DNA: TGTGCCAGCAGCGTAGATCAGTTAGCCGGGGAGCTGTTTTTT
size: -; V: TRBV14; J: TRBJ2-4; D: -; CDR3: CASSLRQTQNIQYF; DNA: TGTGCCAGCAGCCTCAGACAGACCCAAAACATTCAGTACTTC
size: -; V: TRBV25-1; J: TRBJ2-7; D: -; CDR3: CASSEWNDEQYF; DNA: TGTGCCAGCAGTGAATGGAACGATGAGCAGTACTTC
size: -; V: TRBV7-3; J: TRBJ2-1; D: TRBD1; CDR3: CASGKGQGYEQFF; DNA: TGTGCCAGTGGGAAAGGACAGGGATATGAGCAGTTCTTC
size: -; V: TRBV19; J: TRBJ1-1; D: -; CDR3: CASSQTNRAAMNTEAFF; DNA: TGTGCCAGTAGCCAAACGAACAGGGCAGCTATGAACACTGAAGCTTTCTTT
size: few; V: TRBV6-6; J: TRBJ2-5; D: -; CDR3: CASNHRERETQYF; DNA: TGTGCCAGCAACCACAGGGAGAGAGAGACCCAGTACTTC
size: few; V: TRBV7-9; J: TRBJ2-7; D: TRBD1; CDR3: CASGSSDRTEQYF; DNA: TGTGCCAGCGGGAGCTCGGACAGGACCGAGCAGTACTTC
size: few; V: TRBV15; J: TRBJ2-2; D: -; CDR3: CATSRGTGELFF; DNA: TGTGCCACCAGCAGGGGAACCGGGGAGCTGTTTTTT
size: -; V: TRBV6-1; J: TRBJ1-2; D: TRBD1; CDR3: CASRFQGQPNYGYTF; DNA: TGTGCCAGCAGATTCCAGGGACAGCCTAACTATGGCTACACCTTC
size: few; V: TRBV29-1; J: TRBJ2-2; D: TRBD2; CDR3: CSGSGRQDTGELFF; DNA: TGCAGCGGGAGCGGGAGGCAGGACACCGGGGAGCTGTTTTTT
size: -; V: TRBV18; J: TRBJ1-1; D: -; CDR3: CASSPGTNTEAFF; DNA: TGTGCCAGCTCACCCGGGACAAACACTGAAGCTTTCTTT
size: -; V: TRBV19; J: TRBJ1-1; D: -; CDR3: CASISWNTEAFF; DNA: TGTGCCAGTATTTCCTGGAACACTGAAGCTTTCTTT
size: -; V: TRBV7-8; J: TRBJ1-5; D: -; CDR3: CASSLSSGNQPQHF; DNA: TGTGCCAGCAGCCTTAGTTCGGGGAATCAGCCCCAGCATTTT
size: -; V: TRBV7-2; J: TRBJ2-7; D: TRBD1; CDR3: CASSLTGVYEQYF; DNA: TGTGCCAGCAGCTTAACAGGGGTCTACGAGCAGTACTTC
size: few; V: TRBV4-2; J: TRBJ2-7; D: TRBD2; CDR3: CASSQIAGSSYEQYF; DNA: TGTGCCAGCAGCCAGATAGCGGGGTCATCCTACGAGCAGTACTTC
size: -; V: TRBV11-2; J: TRBJ2-1; D: -; CDR3: CASSLAIEAHNEQFF; DNA: TGTGCCAGCAGCTTAGCGATCGAGGCCCACAATGAGCAGTTCTTC
size: few; V: TRBV29-1; J: TRBJ2-1; D: TRBD1; CDR3: CSVELGRGLNEQFF; DNA: TGCAGCGTTGAGCTGGGCAGGGGGCTCAATGAGCAGTTCTTC
size: -; V: TRBV13; J: TRBJ2-1; D: -; CDR3: CASSLDGGAGNEQFF; DNA: TGTGCCAGCAGCTTAGACGGGGGCGCGGGCAATGAGCAGTTCTTC
size: few; V: TRBV7-3; J: TRBJ2-3; D: TRBD1; CDR3: CASSSGQPGDTQYF; DNA: TGTGCCAGCAGCTCGGGACAGCCGGGAGATACGCAGTATTTT
size: -; V: TRBV11-2; J: TRBJ2-6; D: TRBD1; CDR3: CASSYRRQGHSGANVLTF; DNA: TGTGCCAGCAGCTATAGGAGACAGGGTCACTCTGGGGCCAACGTCCTGACTTTC
size: -; V: TRBV2; J: TRBJ2-7; D: -; CDR3: CASSPGNLYEQYF; DNA: TGTGCCAGCAGTCCCGGGAACCTCTACGAGCAGTACTTC
size: -; V: TRBV6-5; J: TRBJ2-1; D: TRBD2; CDR3: CASNPTGLAGGEQFF; DNA: TGTGCCAGCAATCCAACCGGGCTAGCGGGAGGAGAGCAGTTCTTC
size: -; V: TRBV20-1; J: TRBJ2-3; D: -; CDR3: CSARLGTQYF; DNA: TGCAGTGCTAGATTGGGTACGCAGTATTTT
size: few; V: TRBV7-9; J: TRBJ1-6; D: -; CDR3: CASSLQAGSFSPLHF; DNA: TGTGCCAGCAGCTTACAGGCAGGGTCTTTCTCACCCCTCCACTTT
size: few; V: TRBV10-3; J: TRBJ2-7; D: TRBD1; CDR3: CAISEDRGVQYEQYF; DNA: TGTGCCATCAGTGAGGACAGGGGGGTACAGTACGAGCAGTACTTC
size: -; V: TRBV5-1; J: TRBJ1-4; D: -; CDR3: CASSTGHTNEKLFF; DNA: TGCGCCAGCAGCACGGGACACACTAATGAAAAACTGTTTTTT
size: -; V: TRBV13; J: TRBJ1-2; D: -; CDR3: CASSLRGRDFNYGYTF; DNA: TGTGCCAGCAGCTTACGGGGAAGGGACTTTAACTATGGCTACACCTTC
size: -; V: TRBV30; J: TRBJ2-7; D: -; CDR3: CAWGAGFEQYF; DNA: TGTGCCTGGGGGGCGGGATTCGAGCAGTACTTC